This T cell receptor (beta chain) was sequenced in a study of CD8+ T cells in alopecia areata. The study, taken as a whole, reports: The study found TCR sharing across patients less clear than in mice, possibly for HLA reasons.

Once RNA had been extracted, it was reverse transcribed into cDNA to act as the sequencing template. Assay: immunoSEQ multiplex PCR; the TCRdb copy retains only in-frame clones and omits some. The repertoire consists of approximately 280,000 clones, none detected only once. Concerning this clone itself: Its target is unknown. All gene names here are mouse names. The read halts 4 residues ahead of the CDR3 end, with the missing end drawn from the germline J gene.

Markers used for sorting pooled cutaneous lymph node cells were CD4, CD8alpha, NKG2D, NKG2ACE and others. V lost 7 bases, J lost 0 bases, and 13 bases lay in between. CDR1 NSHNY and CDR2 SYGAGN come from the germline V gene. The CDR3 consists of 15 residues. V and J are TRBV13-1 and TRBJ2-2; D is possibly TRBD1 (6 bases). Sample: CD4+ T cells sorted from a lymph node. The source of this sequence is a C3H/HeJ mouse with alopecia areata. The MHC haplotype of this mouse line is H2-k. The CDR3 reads CASSWDIANTGQLYF. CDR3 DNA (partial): TGTGCCAGCTCCTGGGACATTGCAAACACCGGG.